This TCR beta chain comes out of a study of vaccination effects on CD4 cells after COVID-19. CDR3 length: 15 residues. Germline V lookup: CDR1 SGHDT, CDR2 YYEEEE. V shed 2 bases, J shed 3 bases, and the junction held 4 bases outside the gene matches. Sequencing used immunoSEQ multiplex PCR; TCRdb keeps in-frame clones, though not all of them. The sample has roughly 73,000 clones; roughly 73% are singletons. There are a few counts of this clone. Its antigen is undetermined. Viral peptide pools were used in the ViraFEST assay to expand antigen-specific CD4+ T cells, and sequencing came afterward. Subsequent to roughly 10 days of culture, CD4+ T cells were isolated. SARS-CoV-2 infected the person between March and December 2020, as confirmed by PCR.

The rearrangement joins TRBV5-6 to TRBJ1-3; 8 nucleotides line up with TRBD1. The receptor was derived from a human donor who had a prior SARS-CoV-2 infection. Sequencing was performed on CD4+ T cells from PBMCs cultured with HIV peptides, taken before COVID-19 vaccination. Subset meaning: HIV-1 Nef peptide pool negative control/reference culture. DNA for the CDR3: TGTGCCAGCAGCTTTCGGACAGGGAATGGAAACACCATATATTTT. Its translation: CASSFRTGNGNTIYF. Filled out from reference TRBV5-6 and TRBJ1-3, the complete variable domain reads DAGVTQSPTHLIKTRGQQVTLRCSPKSGHDTVSWYQQALGQGPQFIFQYYEEEERQRGNFPDRFSGHQFPNYSSELNVNALLLGDSALYLCASSFRTGNGNTIYFGEGSWLTVV.